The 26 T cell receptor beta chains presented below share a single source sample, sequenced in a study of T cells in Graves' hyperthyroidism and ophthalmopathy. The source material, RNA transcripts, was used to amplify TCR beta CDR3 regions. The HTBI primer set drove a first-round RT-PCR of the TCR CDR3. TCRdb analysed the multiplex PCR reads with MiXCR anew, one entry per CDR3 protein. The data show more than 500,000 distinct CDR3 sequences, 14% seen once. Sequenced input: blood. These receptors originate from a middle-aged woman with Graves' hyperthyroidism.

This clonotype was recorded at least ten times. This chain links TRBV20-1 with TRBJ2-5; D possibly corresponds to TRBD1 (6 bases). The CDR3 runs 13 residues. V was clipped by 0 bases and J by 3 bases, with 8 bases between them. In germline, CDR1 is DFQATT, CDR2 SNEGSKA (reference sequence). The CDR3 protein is CSARDQGKETQYF. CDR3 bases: TGCAGTGCTAGAGATCAGGGGAAAGAGACCCAGTACTTC.

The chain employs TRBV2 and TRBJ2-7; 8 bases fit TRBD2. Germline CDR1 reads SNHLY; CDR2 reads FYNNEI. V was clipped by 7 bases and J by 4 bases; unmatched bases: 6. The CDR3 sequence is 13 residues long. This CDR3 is CASTSGRAYEQYF. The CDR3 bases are TGTGCCAGCACAAGCGGGAGAGCGTACGAGCAGTACTTC.

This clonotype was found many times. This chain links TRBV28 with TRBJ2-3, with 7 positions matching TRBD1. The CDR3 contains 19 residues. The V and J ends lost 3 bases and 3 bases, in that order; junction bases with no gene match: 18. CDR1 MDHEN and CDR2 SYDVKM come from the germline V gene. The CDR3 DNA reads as TGTGCCAGCAGTTTCGACAGGGCCGGTTTAAGCTATCATACAGATACGCAGTATTTT. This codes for CASSFDRAGLSYHTDTQYF.

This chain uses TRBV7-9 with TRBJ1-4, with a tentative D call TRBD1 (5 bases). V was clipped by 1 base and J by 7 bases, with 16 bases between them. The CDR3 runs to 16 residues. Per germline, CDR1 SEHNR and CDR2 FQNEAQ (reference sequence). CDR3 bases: TGTGCCAGCAGCTTAGGAGCGGCAGGGCTCAGTGAAAAACTGTTTTTT. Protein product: CASSLGAAGLSEKLFF.

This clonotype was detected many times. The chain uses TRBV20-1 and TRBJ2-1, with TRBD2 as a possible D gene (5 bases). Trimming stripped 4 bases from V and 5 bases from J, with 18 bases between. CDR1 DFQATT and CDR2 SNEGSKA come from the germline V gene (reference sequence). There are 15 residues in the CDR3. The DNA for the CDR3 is TGCAGTGCTATTAATTTTCGGGCGGGTCACAATGAGCAGTTCTTC. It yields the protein CSAINFRAGHNEQFF.

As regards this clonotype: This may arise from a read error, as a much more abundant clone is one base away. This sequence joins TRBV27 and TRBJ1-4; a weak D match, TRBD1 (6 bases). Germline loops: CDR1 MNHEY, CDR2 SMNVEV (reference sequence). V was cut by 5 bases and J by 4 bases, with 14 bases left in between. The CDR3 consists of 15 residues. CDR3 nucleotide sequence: TGTGCCAGCAGTGATTCTCAGGGGCATAATGAAAAACTGTTTTTT. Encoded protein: CASSDSQGHNEKLFF.

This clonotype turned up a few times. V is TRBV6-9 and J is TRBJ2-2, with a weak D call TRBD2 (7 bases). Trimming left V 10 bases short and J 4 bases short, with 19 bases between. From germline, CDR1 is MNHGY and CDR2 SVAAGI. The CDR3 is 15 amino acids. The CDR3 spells CAKLEGGGSTGELFF. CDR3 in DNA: TGTGCCAAGTTAGAGGGGGGAGGGAGCACCGGGGAGCTGTTTTTT.

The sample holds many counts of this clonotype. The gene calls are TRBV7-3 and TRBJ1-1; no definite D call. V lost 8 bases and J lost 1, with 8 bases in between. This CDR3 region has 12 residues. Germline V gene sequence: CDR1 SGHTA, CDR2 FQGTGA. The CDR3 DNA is TGTGCCAGCCACCAGCAGAACACTGAAGCTTTCTTT. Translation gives CASHQQNTEAFF.

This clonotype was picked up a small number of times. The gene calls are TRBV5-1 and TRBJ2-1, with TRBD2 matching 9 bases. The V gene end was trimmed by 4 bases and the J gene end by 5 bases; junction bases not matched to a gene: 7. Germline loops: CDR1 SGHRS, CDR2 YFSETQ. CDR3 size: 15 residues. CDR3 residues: CASSTSSGVHNEQFF. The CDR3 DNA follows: TGCGCCAGCAGCACGTCTAGCGGGGTTCACAATGAGCAGTTCTTC.

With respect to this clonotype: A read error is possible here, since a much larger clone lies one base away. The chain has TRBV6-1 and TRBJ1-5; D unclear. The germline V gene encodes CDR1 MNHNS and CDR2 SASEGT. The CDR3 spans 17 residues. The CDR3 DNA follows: TGTGCCAGCAGTACGTCTATATTCGGAGGGCACAATCAGCTCCAGCATTTT. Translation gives CASSTSIFGGHNQLQHF.

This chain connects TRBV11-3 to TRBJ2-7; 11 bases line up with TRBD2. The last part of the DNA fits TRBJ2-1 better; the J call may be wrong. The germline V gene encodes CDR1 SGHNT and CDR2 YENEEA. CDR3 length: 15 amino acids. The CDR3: CASSPWTSGLYEQFF. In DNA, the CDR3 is TGTGCCAGCAGCCCATGGACTAGCGGGTTGTACGAGCAGTTCTTC.

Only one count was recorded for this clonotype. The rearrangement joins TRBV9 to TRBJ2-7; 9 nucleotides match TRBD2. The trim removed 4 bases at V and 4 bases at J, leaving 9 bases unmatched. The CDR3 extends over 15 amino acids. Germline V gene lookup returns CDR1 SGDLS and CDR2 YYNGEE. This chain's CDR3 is CASSLSRSGRYEQYF. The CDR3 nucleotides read TGTGCCAGCAGCCTAAGCAGGAGCGGGAGGTACGAGCAGTACTTC.

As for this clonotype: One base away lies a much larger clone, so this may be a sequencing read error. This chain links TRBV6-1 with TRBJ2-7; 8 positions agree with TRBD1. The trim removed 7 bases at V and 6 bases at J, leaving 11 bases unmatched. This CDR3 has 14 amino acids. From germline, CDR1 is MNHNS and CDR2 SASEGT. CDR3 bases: TGTGCCAGCAACCACGGACAGGGCCTTAGCGAGCAGTACTTC. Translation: CASNHGQGLSEQYF.

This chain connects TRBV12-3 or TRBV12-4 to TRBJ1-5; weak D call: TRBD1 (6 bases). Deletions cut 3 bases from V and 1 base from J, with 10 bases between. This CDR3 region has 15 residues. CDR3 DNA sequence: TGTGCCAGCAGTTTCTGGGGGCAGAGCAATCAGCCCCAGCATTTT. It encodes CASSFWGQSNQPQHF.

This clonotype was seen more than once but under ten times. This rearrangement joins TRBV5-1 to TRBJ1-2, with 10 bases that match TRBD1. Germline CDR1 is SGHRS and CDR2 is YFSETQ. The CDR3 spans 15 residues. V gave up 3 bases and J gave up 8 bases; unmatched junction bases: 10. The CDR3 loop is CASSSGTGAREGYTF. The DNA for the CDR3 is TGCGCCAGCAGCTCCGGGACAGGGGCTCGGGAGGGCTACACCTTC.

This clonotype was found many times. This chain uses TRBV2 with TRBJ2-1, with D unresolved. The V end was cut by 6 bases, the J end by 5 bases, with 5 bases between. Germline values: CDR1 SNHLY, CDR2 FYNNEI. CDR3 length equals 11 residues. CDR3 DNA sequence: TGTGCCAGCAGACCGAACAATGAGCAGTTCTTC. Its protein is CASRPNNEQFF. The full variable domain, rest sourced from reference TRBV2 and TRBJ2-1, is EPEVTQTPSHQVTQMGQEVILRCVPISNHLYFYWYRQILGQKVEFLVSFYNNEISEKSEIFDDQFSVERPDGSNFTLKIRSTKLEDSAMYFCASRPNNEQFFGPGTRLTVL.

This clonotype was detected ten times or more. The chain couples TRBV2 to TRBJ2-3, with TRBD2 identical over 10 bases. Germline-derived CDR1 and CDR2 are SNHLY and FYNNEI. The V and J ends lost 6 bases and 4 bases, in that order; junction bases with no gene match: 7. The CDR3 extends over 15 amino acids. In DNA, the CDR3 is TGTGCCAGCAGAGCTAGCGGGAGCCCCCCAGATACGCAGTATTTT. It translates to CASRASGSPPDTQYF.

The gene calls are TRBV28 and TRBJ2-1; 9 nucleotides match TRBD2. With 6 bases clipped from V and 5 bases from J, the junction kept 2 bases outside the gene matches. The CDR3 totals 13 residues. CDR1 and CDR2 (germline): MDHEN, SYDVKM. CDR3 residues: CASRGTSNNEQFF. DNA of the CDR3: TGTGCCAGCAGGGGGACTAGCAACAATGAGCAGTTCTTC.

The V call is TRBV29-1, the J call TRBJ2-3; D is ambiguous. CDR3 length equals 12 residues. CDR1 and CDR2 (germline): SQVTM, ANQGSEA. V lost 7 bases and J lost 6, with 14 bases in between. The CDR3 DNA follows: TGCAGCGCCGGATTGACCGGGGATACGCAGTATTTT. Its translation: CSAGLTGDTQYF.

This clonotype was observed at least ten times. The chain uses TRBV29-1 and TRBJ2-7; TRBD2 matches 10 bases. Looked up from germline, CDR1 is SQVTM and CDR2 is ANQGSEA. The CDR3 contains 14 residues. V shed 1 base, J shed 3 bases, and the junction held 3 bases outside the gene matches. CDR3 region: CSVEASSGSYEQYF. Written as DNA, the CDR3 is TGCAGCGTTGAAGCCTCTAGCGGGAGCTACGAGCAGTACTTC.

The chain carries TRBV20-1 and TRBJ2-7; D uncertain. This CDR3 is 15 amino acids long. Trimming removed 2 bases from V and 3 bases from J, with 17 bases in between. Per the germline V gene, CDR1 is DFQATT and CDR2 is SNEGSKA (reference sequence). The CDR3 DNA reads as TGCAGTGCTAGAACCCCCGGTCGGCGGAACTACGAGCAGTACTTC. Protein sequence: CSARTPGRRNYEQYF.

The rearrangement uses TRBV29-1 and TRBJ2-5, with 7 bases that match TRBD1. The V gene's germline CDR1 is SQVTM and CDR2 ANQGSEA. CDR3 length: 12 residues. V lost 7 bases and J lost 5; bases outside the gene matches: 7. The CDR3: CSGDRVAETQYF. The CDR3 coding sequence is TGCAGCGGCGACAGGGTCGCGGAGACCCAGTACTTC.

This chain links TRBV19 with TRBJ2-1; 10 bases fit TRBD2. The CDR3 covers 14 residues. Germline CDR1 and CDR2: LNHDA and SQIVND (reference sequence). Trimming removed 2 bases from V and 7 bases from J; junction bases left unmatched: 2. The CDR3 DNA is TGTGCCAGTAGTATACTAGCGGGAGAAAATGAGCAGTTCTTC. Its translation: CASSILAGENEQFF.

CDR3 region: CASSSTVLQGLPNYGYTF. For the CDR3, the DNA is TGTGCCAGCAGCTCCACCGTATTACAGGGATTGCCCAACTATGGCTACACCTTC. This chain links TRBV5-6 with TRBJ1-2, with D possibly matching TRBD1 (6 bases). The V gene's germline CDR1 is SGHDT and CDR2 YYEEEE. CDR3 size: 18 residues. Trimming removed 3 bases at V and 2 bases at J, with 23 bases between.

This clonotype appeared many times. DNA of the CDR3: TGTGCCAGCAGTAGGCCGGGGTCCCCCCGCGCGACCCAGTACTTC. This translates into CASSRPGSPRATQYF. The chain employs TRBV12-3 or TRBV12-4 and TRBJ2-5; possible D gene TRBD2, 5 bases. Trimming stripped 5 bases from V and 7 bases from J, with 20 bases between. The CDR3 is 15 amino acids.

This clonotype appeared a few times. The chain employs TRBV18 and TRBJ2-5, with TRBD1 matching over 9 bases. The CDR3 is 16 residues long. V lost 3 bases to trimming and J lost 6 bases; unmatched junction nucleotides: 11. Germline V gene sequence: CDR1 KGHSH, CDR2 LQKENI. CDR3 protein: CASSPPGQGTGKTQYF. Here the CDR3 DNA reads TGTGCCAGCTCACCGCCGGGACAGGGTACCGGGAAGACCCAGTACTTC.